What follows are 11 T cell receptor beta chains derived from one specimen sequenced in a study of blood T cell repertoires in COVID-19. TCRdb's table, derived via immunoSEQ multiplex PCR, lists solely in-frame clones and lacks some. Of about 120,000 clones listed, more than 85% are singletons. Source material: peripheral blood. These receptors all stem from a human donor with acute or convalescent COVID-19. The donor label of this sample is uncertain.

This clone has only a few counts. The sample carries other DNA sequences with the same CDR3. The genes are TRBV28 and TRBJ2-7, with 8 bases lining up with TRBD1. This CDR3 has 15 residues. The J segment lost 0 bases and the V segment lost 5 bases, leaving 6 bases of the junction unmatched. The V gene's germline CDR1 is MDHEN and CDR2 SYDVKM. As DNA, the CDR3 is TGTGCCAGCAGTCCGGGACAGGAGAGCTCCTACGAGCAGTACTTC. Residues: CASSPGQESSYEQYF.

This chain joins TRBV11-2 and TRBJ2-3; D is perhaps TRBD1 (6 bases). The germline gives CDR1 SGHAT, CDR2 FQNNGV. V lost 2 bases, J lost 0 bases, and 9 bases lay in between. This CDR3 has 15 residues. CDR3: CASSLLQGSTDTQYF. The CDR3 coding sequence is TGTGCCAGCAGCTTACTACAGGGTAGCACAGATACGCAGTATTTT. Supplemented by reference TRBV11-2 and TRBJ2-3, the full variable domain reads EAGVAQSPRYKIIEKRQSVAFWCNPISGHATLYWYQQILGQGPKLLIQFQNNGVVDDSQLPKDRFSAERLKGVDSTLKIQPAKLEDSAVYLCASSLLQGSTDTQYFGPGTRLTVL.

CDR3 residues: CASSPRQETQYF. CDR3 nucleotide sequence: TGTGCCAGCAGTCCTAGACAAGAGACCCAGTACTTC. The rearrangement links TRBV6-5 to TRBJ2-5; D ambiguous. The CDR3 totals 12 residues. V was shortened by 5 bases and J by 2 bases, with 6 bases between the two germline ends. From germline, CDR1 is MNHEY and CDR2 SVGAGI.

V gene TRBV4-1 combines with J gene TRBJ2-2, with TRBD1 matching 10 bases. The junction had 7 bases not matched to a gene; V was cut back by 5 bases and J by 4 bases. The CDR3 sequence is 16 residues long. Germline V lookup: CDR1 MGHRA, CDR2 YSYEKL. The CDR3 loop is CASSFTTGGLTGELFF. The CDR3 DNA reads TGCGCCAGCAGCTTTACGACAGGGGGCCTCACCGGGGAGCTGTTTTTT.

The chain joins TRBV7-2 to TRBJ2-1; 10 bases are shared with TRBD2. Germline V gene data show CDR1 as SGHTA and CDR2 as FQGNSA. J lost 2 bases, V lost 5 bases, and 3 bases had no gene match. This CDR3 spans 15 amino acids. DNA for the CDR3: TGTGCCAGCAGCCCTACTAGCGGGGCCTACAATGAGCAGTTCTTC. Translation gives CASSPTSGAYNEQFF.

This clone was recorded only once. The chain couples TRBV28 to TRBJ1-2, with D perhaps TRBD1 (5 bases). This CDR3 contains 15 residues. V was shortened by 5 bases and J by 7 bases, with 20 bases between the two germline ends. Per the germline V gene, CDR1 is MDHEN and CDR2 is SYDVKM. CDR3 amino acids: CASSPLTTALFGYTF. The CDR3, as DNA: TGTGCCAGCAGTCCTCTAACGACAGCTCTCTTTGGCTACACCTTC.

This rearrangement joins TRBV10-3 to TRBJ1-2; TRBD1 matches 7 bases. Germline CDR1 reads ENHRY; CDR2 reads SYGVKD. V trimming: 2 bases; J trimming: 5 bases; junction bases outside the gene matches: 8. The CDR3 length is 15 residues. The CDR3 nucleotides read TGTGCCATCAGTGAGGGACAGGCGGTAACGTATGGCTACACCTTC. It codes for CAISEGQAVTYGYTF.

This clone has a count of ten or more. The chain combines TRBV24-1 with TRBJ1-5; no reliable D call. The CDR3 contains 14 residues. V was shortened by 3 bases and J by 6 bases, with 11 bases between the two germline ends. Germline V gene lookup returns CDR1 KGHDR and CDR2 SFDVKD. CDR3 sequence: CATSDRRYGQPQHF. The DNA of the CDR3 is TGTGCCACCAGTGATAGGAGGTATGGTCAGCCCCAGCATTTT.

CDR3 bases: TGTGCCAGCAGCTTGATGGGCTTATATGTTGGAAACACCATATATTTT. Amino acids: CASSLMGLYVGNTIYF. This chain connects TRBV5-8 to TRBJ1-3; D uncertain. Trimming shortened V by 1 base and J by 3 bases, and 14 bases separated the two germline ends. Germline lookup yields CDR1 SGHTS and CDR2 YDEGEE. The CDR3 extends over 16 amino acids.

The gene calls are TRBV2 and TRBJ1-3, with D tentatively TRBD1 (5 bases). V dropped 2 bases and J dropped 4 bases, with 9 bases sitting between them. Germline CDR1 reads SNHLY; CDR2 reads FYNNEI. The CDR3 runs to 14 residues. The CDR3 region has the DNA TGTGCCAGCAGTGAACAGGGAAGAGGAAACACCATATATTTT. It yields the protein CASSEQGRGNTIYF.

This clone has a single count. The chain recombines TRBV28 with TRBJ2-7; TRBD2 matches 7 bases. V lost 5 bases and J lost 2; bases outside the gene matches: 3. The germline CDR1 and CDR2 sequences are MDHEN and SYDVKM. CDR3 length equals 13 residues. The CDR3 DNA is TGTGCCAGCAGTACTGGGACTACCTACGAGCAGTACTTC. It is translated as CASSTGTTYEQYF. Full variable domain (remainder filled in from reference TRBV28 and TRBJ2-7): DVKVTQSSRYLVKRTGEKVFLECVQDMDHENMFWYRQDPGLGLRLIYFSYDVKMKEKGDIPEGYSVSREKKERFSLILESASTNQTSMYLCASSTGTTYEQYFGPGTRLTVT.